This record concerns one TCR beta chain sequence. This record comes from a study of T cells expressing NK-cell markers. Researchers built TCR beta cDNA using 5'RACE template switching with UMIs. TCRdb re-called the 5' RACE reads and shows each CDR3 protein once, DNA omitted. The sample spans 450,000 to 600,000 distinct CDR3 sequences; the ten largest clones claim 3% to 4.5%. The CDR3 runs to 15 residues. Germline loops: CDR1 SGDLS, CDR2 YYNGEE. V gene TRBV9 combines with J gene TRBJ1-6; TCRdb gives TRBD1 as the D gene, but with no DNA this cannot be confirmed. The source of this sequence is a young man in good health. Sequenced material: blood T cells: a sorted CD56 or NKG2C T cell subset, CD4+ or CD8+ T cells, or bulk PBMC T cells (not recorded which). The CDR3 here is CASSPDPKGGSPLHF.